This TCR beta chain was documented in a study of cytomegalovirus exposure and HLA in healthy donors. With 60 Vbeta and 13 Jbeta primers, the PCR was carried out. The method was immunoSEQ multiplex PCR; TCRdb's version includes in-frame clones alone and lacks a portion of them. This sample yields under 140,000 clones, of which approximately 86% are seen a single time; around 2% belongs to the top ten. The clonotype originates from a man aged 40-49 years in good health and CMV-seronegative. Source material: PBMCs.

The CDR3 nucleotides are TGTGCCAGCTCTCCGTGGGGACAGGGGAGTGGTGGCTACACCTTC. This gives the protein CASSPWGQGSGGYTF. The chain couples TRBV5-6 to TRBJ1-2; 10 nucleotides match TRBD1. The V and J ends lost 7 bases and 7 bases, in that order; junction bases with no gene match: 13. The germline gives CDR1 SGHDT, CDR2 YYEEEE. This CDR3 contains 15 residues.